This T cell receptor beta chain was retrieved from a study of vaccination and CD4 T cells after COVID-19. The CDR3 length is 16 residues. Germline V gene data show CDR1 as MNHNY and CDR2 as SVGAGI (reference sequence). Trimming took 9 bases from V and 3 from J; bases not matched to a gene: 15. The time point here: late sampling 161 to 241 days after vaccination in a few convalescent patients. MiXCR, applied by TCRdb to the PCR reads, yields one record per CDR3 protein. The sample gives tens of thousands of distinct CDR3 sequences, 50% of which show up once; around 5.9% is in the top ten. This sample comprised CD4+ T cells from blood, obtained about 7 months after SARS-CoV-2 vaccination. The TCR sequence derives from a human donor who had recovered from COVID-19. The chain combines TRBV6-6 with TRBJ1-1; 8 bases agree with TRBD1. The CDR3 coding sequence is TGTGCCAGTAGTGATCCGCAGGGGGCATGGGACACTGAAGCTTTCTTT. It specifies CASSDPQGAWDTEAFF.